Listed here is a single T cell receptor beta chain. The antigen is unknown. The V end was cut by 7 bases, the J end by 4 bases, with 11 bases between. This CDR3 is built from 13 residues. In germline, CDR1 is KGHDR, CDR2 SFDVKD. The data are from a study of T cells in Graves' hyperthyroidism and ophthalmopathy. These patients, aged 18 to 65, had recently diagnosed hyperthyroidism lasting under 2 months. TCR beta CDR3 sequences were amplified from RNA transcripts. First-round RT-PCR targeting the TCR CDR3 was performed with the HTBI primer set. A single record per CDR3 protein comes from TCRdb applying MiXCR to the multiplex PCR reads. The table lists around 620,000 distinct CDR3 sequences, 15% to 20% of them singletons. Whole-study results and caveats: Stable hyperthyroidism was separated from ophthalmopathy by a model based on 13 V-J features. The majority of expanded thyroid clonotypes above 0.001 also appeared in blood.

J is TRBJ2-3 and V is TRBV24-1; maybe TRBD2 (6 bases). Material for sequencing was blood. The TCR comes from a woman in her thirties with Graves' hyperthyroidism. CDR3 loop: CATSEGGADTQYF. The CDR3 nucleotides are TGTGCCACCAGCGAGGGAGGCGCAGATACGCAGTATTTT.